Listed below are T cell receptor beta chains from one sample, sequenced in a study of tumor-infiltrating lymphocytes in primary liver carcinoma. TCRdb independently ran MiXCR on the multiplex PCR reads; one entry per CDR3 protein. Of about 54,000 distinct CDR3 sequences listed, about 68% are singletons. Sequenced material: liver tumor tissue from sampling region 2. The receptor source for this set is a man aged 35 to 55 with primary liver carcinoma and hepatitis B virus infection. Each CDR3 is given with its conserved first and last residue. The order of the fields is V gene, D gene, clone size, J gene, CDR3 DNA, CDR3 protein. The D gene is left open where the match is weak. The listing skips clone size in some rows; elsewhere it reads once, few, many or a size class.

V gene: TRBV10-2
D gene: .
clone size: .
J gene: TRBJ2-7
CDR3 DNA: TGCGCCAGTAGTGGGTCTTCGTGTTATGCCTACGAGCAGTACTTC
CDR3 protein: CASSGSSCYAYEQYF

V gene: TRBV11-2
D gene: .
clone size: .
J gene: TRBJ2-7
CDR3 DNA: TGTGCCAACAGCCTAAGTGAGCTAGCGTCGCAATACTTC
CDR3 protein: CANSLSELASQYF

V gene: TRBV2
D gene: .
clone size: once
J gene: TRBJ2-2
CDR3 DNA: TGTGCCAGCAGCGGGCTAGCGACGAACACCGGGGAGCTGTTTTTT
CDR3 protein: CASSGLATNTGELFF

V gene: TRBV5-1
D gene: TRBD1
clone size: .
J gene: TRBJ2-6
CDR3 DNA: TGCGCCAGTAGCTTGCAGGCAGGGGGCTACCCTGGGGCCAACGTCCTGACTTTC
CDR3 protein: CASSLQAGGYPGANVLTF

V gene: TRBV12-3/TRBV12-4
D gene: .
clone size: .
J gene: TRBJ2-1
CDR3 DNA: TGTACCAGCGGCCGCCAGGAAGGGGACAATGAGCAGTTCTTC
CDR3 protein: CTSGRQEGDNEQFF

V gene: TRBV7-3
D gene: .
clone size: .
J gene: TRBJ2-5
CDR3 DNA: TGTGCCAGCAGCTCGGACAGAGAGGAGACCCAGTACTTC
CDR3 protein: CASSSDREETQYF

V gene: TRBV5-4
D gene: .
clone size: .
J gene: TRBJ2-5
CDR3 DNA: TGTGCCAGTAGCTCGGCGGCTTACGTGGGGGGAGAGACCCAGTACTTC
CDR3 protein: CASSSAAYVGGETQYF

V gene: TRBV4-1
D gene: TRBD2
clone size: once
J gene: TRBJ2-1
CDR3 DNA: TGCGCCAGCAGCCCTTCCCGTGGACCAGCGGGAGGAAGATACAATGAGCAGTTCTTC
CDR3 protein: CASSPSRGPAGGRYNEQFF

V gene: TRBV5-5
D gene: .
clone size: .
J gene: TRBJ2-5
CDR3 DNA: TGTGCCGACAGCTTGCGGCGCCAGGGGAGGCAAGAGACCCAGTACTTC
CDR3 protein: CADSLRRQGRQETQYF

V gene: TRBV29-1
D gene: .
clone size: .
J gene: TRBJ1-4
CDR3 DNA: TGCGGCGTGGAGAAGGGCAGTAATGAAAAACTGTTTTTT
CDR3 protein: CGVEKGSNEKLFF

V gene: TRBV11-3
D gene: .
clone size: medium-sized
J gene: TRBJ2-1
CDR3 DNA: TGTGCCAGCAGCTTTGCCAGCTACAATGAGCAGTTCTTC
CDR3 protein: CASSFASYNEQFF

V gene: TRBV4-1
D gene: TRBD1
clone size: .
J gene: TRBJ1-3
CDR3 DNA: TGTGCCAGCAACCAAGAAGACAGGGCTGGAAACACCATATATTTT
CDR3 protein: CASNQEDRAGNTIYF

V gene: TRBV20-1
D gene: .
clone size: .
J gene: TRBJ2-5
CDR3 DNA: TGCAGTGCTAGAGGGCCCGCAAAAGAGACCCATTACTTC
CDR3 protein: CSARGPAKETHYF

V gene: TRBV6-5
D gene: .
clone size: .
J gene: TRBJ2-5
CDR3 DNA: TGTGCCAGTGGTTACCGTAGTACGAAAGAGACCCAATACTTC
CDR3 protein: CASGYRSTKETQYF

V gene: TRBV29-1
D gene: TRBD2
clone size: .
J gene: TRBJ2-1
CDR3 DNA: TGCAATGTTGATGGGCTAGCGGGAGTCAATGAGCAGTTCTTC
CDR3 protein: CNVDGLAGVNEQFF

V gene: TRBV10-2
D gene: .
clone size: .
J gene: TRBJ2-7
CDR3 DNA: TGCACCAGCAGGAGCAACTACGAGCAGTACTTC
CDR3 protein: CTSRSNYEQYF

V gene: TRBV4-1
D gene: TRBD1
clone size: .
J gene: TRBJ1-2
CDR3 DNA: TGCGCCAGTAACCAAGATGAGACAGGGACTTACTATGGCTACAGCTTC
CDR3 protein: CASNQDETGTYYGYSF

V gene: TRBV29-1
D gene: .
clone size: .
J gene: TRBJ1-2
CDR3 DNA: TGCAACGTTGAGGTTCAAGCGGAAGTTAGTTATGGCTACACCTTC
CDR3 protein: CNVEVQAEVSYGYTF

V gene: TRBV6-2/TRBV6-3
D gene: .
clone size: .
J gene: TRBJ2-7
CDR3 DNA: TGTGCCAGCAGGGATACTCACAACGAGCAGTACTTC
CDR3 protein: CASRDTHNEQYF

V gene: TRBV12-3/TRBV12-4
D gene: TRBD1
clone size: few
J gene: TRBJ1-2
CDR3 DNA: TGTGCCAGCAAGTCCGTGACAGGGAATGGCTACACCTTC
CDR3 protein: CASKSVTGNGYTF

V gene: TRBV5-6
D gene: TRBD2
clone size: once
J gene: TRBJ2-7
CDR3 DNA: TGTGCCAGCAGCTTGTTAAGCGGGATTGTCCACAAGCAATACTTC
CDR3 protein: CASSLLSGIVHKQYF

V gene: TRBV6-6
D gene: .
clone size: many
J gene: TRBJ1-1
CDR3 DNA: TGTGCCAGCAGACGACGGGAGAACACTGAAGCTTTCTTT
CDR3 protein: CASRRRENTEAFF

V gene: TRBV29-1
D gene: .
clone size: .
J gene: TRBJ1-2
CDR3 DNA: TGCAGCGTTGAAGTAGATGGAGCGCATTATGGCTACACCTTC
CDR3 protein: CSVEVDGAHYGYTF

V gene: TRBV6-6
D gene: TRBD2
clone size: .
J gene: TRBJ2-7
CDR3 DNA: TGTGCCAGCAGTTACTCTGCGGGGGATGTGCAGTACTTC
CDR3 protein: CASSYSAGDVQYF

V gene: TRBV4-1
D gene: TRBD2
clone size: .
J gene: TRBJ2-1
CDR3 DNA: TGCGCCAACAGCCAACCGTGGGGACTAGCAGACTACAATGAGCTCTTCTTC
CDR3 protein: CANSQPWGLADYNELFF

V gene: TRBV7-9
D gene: TRBD2
clone size: .
J gene: TRBJ2-3
CDR3 DNA: TGTGCCAGCACCTTGGAGGCGGGAGGAGGCACAGATACGCAGTATTTT
CDR3 protein: CASTLEAGGGTDTQYF

V gene: TRBV5-6
D gene: .
clone size: many
J gene: TRBJ2-3
CDR3 DNA: TGTGCCAGCAGTTATAACCGGGCCTACACAGATACGCAGTATTTT
CDR3 protein: CASSYNRAYTDTQYF

V gene: TRBV14
D gene: .
clone size: many
J gene: TRBJ2-1
CDR3 DNA: TGTGCCAGCAGCCAAAACAGTTACAATGAGCAGTTCTTC
CDR3 protein: CASSQNSYNEQFF

V gene: TRBV12-3/TRBV12-4
D gene: TRBD1
clone size: once
J gene: TRBJ1-6
CDR3 DNA: TGTGCCAACAGTTCGACGACAGGGCGTAATTCAGCCCTCCACTTT
CDR3 protein: CANSSTTGRNSALHF

V gene: TRBV6-4
D gene: .
clone size: .
J gene: TRBJ2-1
CDR3 DNA: TGTGCCAGCAGTGAATCCACCGGCGGGGAGCGGTTCTTC
CDR3 protein: CASSESTGGERFF

V gene: TRBV13
D gene: TRBD1
clone size: large
J gene: TRBJ2-7
CDR3 DNA: TGTGCCAGCAGCCTCGGACAGGGTAGTTACTTC
CDR3 protein: CASSLGQGSYF

V gene: TRBV29-1
D gene: TRBD1
clone size: .
J gene: TRBJ2-1
CDR3 DNA: TGCGGCGGAGGACAGGCCGTATACAATGAGCAGTTCTTC
CDR3 protein: CGGGQAVYNEQFF

V gene: TRBV4-1
D gene: .
clone size: .
J gene: TRBJ1-1
CDR3 DNA: TGCGCCAGCAGCCGACCTGGAACTGAAGCTTTCTTT
CDR3 protein: CASSRPGTEAFF

V gene: TRBV11-2
D gene: TRBD2
clone size: .
J gene: TRBJ2-1
CDR3 DNA: TGCGCCAACAGCTTTCGACTTGCGGGAGATTTCAATGAGCAGTTCTTC
CDR3 protein: CANSFRLAGDFNEQFF

V gene: TRBV11-2
D gene: TRBD2
clone size: once
J gene: TRBJ2-1
CDR3 DNA: TGTGCCAGCAGTTTGGATATCGGACTAGCCATAGCTGAGCCGTTCTTC
CDR3 protein: CASSLDIGLAIAEPFF

V gene: TRBV29-1
D gene: .
clone size: many
J gene: TRBJ2-2
CDR3 DNA: TGCAGCGTTGGGGTGGGAGCGAACACCGGGGAGCTGTTTTTT
CDR3 protein: CSVGVGANTGELFF

V gene: TRBV12-3/TRBV12-4
D gene: .
clone size: .
J gene: TRBJ2-7
CDR3 DNA: TGTGCCAGCATACTAGTGACAAGGTCCTACGAGCAGTACTTC
CDR3 protein: CASILVTRSYEQYF

V gene: TRBV11-2
D gene: .
clone size: .
J gene: TRBJ2-7
CDR3 DNA: TGTGCCAGCCCCAAAGAGGCGCCCAACGGGCAGTACTTC
CDR3 protein: CASPKEAPNGQYF

V gene: TRBV29-1
D gene: .
clone size: .
J gene: TRBJ2-5
CDR3 DNA: TGCAGTGTTGGTGGGGGGGCAGCTGAGACCCAGTACTTC
CDR3 protein: CSVGGGAAETQYF

V gene: TRBV29-1
D gene: .
clone size: .
J gene: TRBJ2-5
CDR3 DNA: TGCAGCGTTGGGCCCGCCAGTCACCAAGAGACCCAGTACTTC
CDR3 protein: CSVGPASHQETQYF

V gene: TRBV29-1
D gene: TRBD1
clone size: many
J gene: TRBJ1-1
CDR3 DNA: TGCAGCGTGACGGGACAGGGACCGGGGGTAGCTTTCTTT
CDR3 protein: CSVTGQGPGVAFF

V gene: TRBV4-1
D gene: .
clone size: .
J gene: TRBJ2-7
CDR3 DNA: TGCGCCAACAGCCAAGGTTTTAGCGGAAGCTCCTACGGGCAGTACTTC
CDR3 protein: CANSQGFSGSSYGQYF

V gene: TRBV28
D gene: .
clone size: .
J gene: TRBJ2-7
CDR3 DNA: TGTGCCAGCAGTTTCGCCGGGACTGGGCCAGCAGACTCTTCCTACGAGCAGTACTTC
CDR3 protein: CASSFAGTGPADSSYEQYF